The 23 T cell receptor beta chains below come from one sample, sequenced in a study of blood T cells in healthy people across ages. Through a sample-barcoded 5' primer and a J-beta primer mix, a second PCR was run for 7 to 11 cycles. MiXCR was run by TCRdb on the 5' RACE reads, yielding one entry per CDR3 protein. The top ten hold 5% to 7% of the sample, which has about 1.4 million distinct CDR3 sequences, roughly 59% seen once. The sequenced sample was blood. The receptor set was obtained from a man aged 18 to 30 in good health.

This clonotype occurred a few times. This chain connects TRBV4-2 to TRBJ1-2; no firm D call. Between the trimmed V and J ends, which lost 1 base and 7 bases, there was a span of 16 bases. The CDR3 has 15 amino acids. The germline V gene encodes CDR1 LGHNA and CDR2 YNFKEQ. CDR3 loop: CASSQVFLDPSGYTF. CDR3 coding DNA: TGTGCCAGCAGCCAAGTCTTCCTCGATCCTAGTGGCTACACCTTC.

This chain links TRBV3-1 with TRBJ1-5; the D is unclear. Trimming took 3 bases from V and 5 from J, leaving 5 bases between them. This CDR3 spans 12 amino acids. Germline V lookup: CDR1 LGHDT, CDR2 YNNKEL (reference sequence). CDR3 sequence reads: CASSHLDQPQHF. Written as DNA, the CDR3 is TGTGCCAGCAGCCACCTTGATCAGCCCCAGCATTTT.

V and J are TRBV30 and TRBJ2-5; tentative D call: TRBD1 (5 bases). Germline CDR1 and CDR2: GTSNPN and SVGIG (reference sequence). Trimming took off 4 bases at V and 1 base at J, with 7 bases between the two ends. The CDR3 is made up of 12 amino acids. The DNA for the CDR3 is TGTGCCTGGATAGGGGCCCAAGAGACCCAGTACTTC. Translating gives CAWIGAQETQYF.

This clonotype has only a few counts. V and J are TRBV11-2 and TRBJ1-2; 10 bases match TRBD1. The V gene's germline CDR1 is SGHAT and CDR2 FQNNGV. The V segment lost 0 bases and the J segment 7 bases; nucleotides outside the gene matches: 2. This CDR3 region has 14 residues. In DNA form, the CDR3 reads TGTGCCAGCAGCTTAGAAAGGACAGGGGGTGGCTACACCTTC. Translation gives CASSLERTGGGYTF.

The gene calls are TRBV6-2 or TRBV6-3 and TRBJ2-1, with a possible D match to TRBD1 (5 bases). Germline CDR1 MNHEY, CDR2 SVGEGT. The length of the CDR3 is 14 residues. V was cut by 2 bases and J by 3 bases, with 8 bases left in between. The CDR3 DNA follows: TGTGCCAGCAGTTACCCGACAGTCTACAATGAGCAGTTCTTC. Translating gives CASSYPTVYNEQFF.

The chain carries TRBV12-3 or TRBV12-4 and TRBJ2-5; D call uncertain. Trimming shortened V by 6 bases and J by 2 bases, and 16 bases separated the two germline ends. The CDR3 has 15 amino acids. The CDR3 DNA reads as TGTGCCAGCAGCCTGGTGGCGGCGCCACAAGAGACCCAGTACTTC. Translated: CASSLVAAPQETQYF.

This rearrangement joins TRBV5-1 to TRBJ2-1; a possible D gene is TRBD2 (6 bases). The V end was cut by 0 bases, the J end by 5 bases, with 15 bases between. Germline V gene lookup returns CDR1 SGHRS and CDR2 YFSETQ. The CDR3 length is 16 residues. DNA of the CDR3: TGCGCCAGCAGCTTGGGGACTATCGGGGATAACAATGAGCAGTTCTTC. Translation: CASSLGTIGDNNEQFF.

The chain links TRBV7-9 to TRBJ2-7; 7 bases line up with TRBD1. Trimming took 3 bases from V and 4 from J; bases not matched to a gene: 6. This CDR3 is 14 amino acids long. Germline V gene data show CDR1 as SEHNR and CDR2 as FQNEAQ (reference sequence). The CDR3 protein is CASSFDREKYEQYF. The DNA of the CDR3 is TGTGCCAGCAGCTTCGACAGGGAGAAATACGAGCAGTACTTC. Looking up the rest from reference TRBV7-9 and TRBJ2-7 gives the full variable domain: DTGVSQNPRHKITKRGQNVTFRCDPISEHNRLYWYRQTLGQGPEFLTYFQNEAQLEKSRLLSDRFSAERPKGSFSTLEIQRTEQGDSAMYLCASSFDREKYEQYFGPGTRLTVT.

The V call is TRBV18, the J call TRBJ2-5; the D call may be TRBD1 or TRBD2 (6 bases each). CDR3 length: 14 residues. Per the germline V gene, CDR1 is KGHSH and CDR2 is LQKENI. V was trimmed by 3 bases and J by 4 bases, leaving 12 bases between them. CDR3 amino acids: CASSPLGGSETQYF. The CDR3, as DNA: TGTGCCAGCTCACCTTTGGGGGGCTCAGAGACCCAGTACTTC.

This clonotype was observed a few times. V is TRBV6-1 and J is TRBJ1-2; D uncertain. Trimming cost V 3 bases and J 4 bases, with 12 bases left between them. Germline V CDR1 and CDR2: MNHNS, SASEGT. The CDR3 length is 14 residues. CDR3 nucleotide sequence: TGTGCCAGCAGTGAGGCACCGACCCCCTATGGCTACACCTTC. Its protein product is CASSEAPTPYGYTF.

CDR3 DNA: TGTGCCAGCAGTATCAACAGGGGTGGCTACACCTTC. Its protein product is CASSINRGGYTF. The rearrangement links TRBV12-3 or TRBV12-4 to TRBJ1-2; 7 bases map to TRBD1. With 5 bases clipped from V and 7 bases from J, the junction kept 4 bases outside the gene matches. The CDR3 loop spans 12 amino acids.

The J gene is TRBJ1-1, the V gene TRBV4-1; D is ambiguous. The CDR3 runs 14 residues. The V gene lost 3 bases and the J gene lost 1 base, with 9 bases spanning the gap. The germline V gene has CDR1 MGHRA and CDR2 YSYEKL. The CDR3 sequence: CASSHDIGNTEAFF. CDR3 in DNA: TGCGCCAGCAGCCATGACATAGGGAACACTGAAGCTTTCTTT.

This clonotype was picked up a small number of times. The chain has TRBV27 and TRBJ2-7; perhaps TRBD2 as D (5 bases). CDR1 MNHEY and CDR2 SMNVEV come from the germline V gene (reference sequence). The CDR3 covers 15 residues. CDR3 DNA sequence: TGTGTCGGCCGGCCAGGAAGAGCGGTCTCCTACGAGCAGTACTTC. Protein sequence: CVGRPGRAVSYEQYF.

This clonotype was seen more than once but under ten times. This sequence joins TRBV7-9 and TRBJ2-7; D is uncertain. The CDR3 loop spans 18 amino acids. V was clipped by 2 bases and J by 4 bases, with 24 bases between them. Germline loops: CDR1 SEHNR, CDR2 FQNEAQ (reference sequence). CDR3 nucleotide sequence: TGTGCCAGCAGCTTACCCAAGGGCGGAACCTTATATTCTTACGAGCAGTACTTC. Its translation is CASSLPKGGTLYSYEQYF.

This clonotype was observed a few times. This chain connects TRBV12-3 or TRBV12-4 to TRBJ2-1, with D unclear. The CDR3 covers 18 residues. Trimming left V 3 bases short and J 0 bases short, with 18 bases between. The CDR3: CASSFPRYDPSSYNEQFF. CDR3 nucleotides: TGTGCCAGCAGTTTTCCCCGATACGACCCGAGCTCCTACAATGAGCAGTTCTTC.

Only a few counts were recorded for this clonotype. The V and J genes are TRBV5-1 and TRBJ2-7, with 7 bases fitting TRBD2. The ends lost 4 bases at V and 2 bases at J; junction bases unmatched: 9. The CDR3 loop spans 15 amino acids. CDR1 is SGHRS and CDR2 is YFSETQ in the germline V gene. The CDR3 DNA follows: TGCGCCAGCAGCCCCCCCCTAGCGGATCCCTACGAGCAGTACTTC. Translation gives CASSPPLADPYEQYF.

The chain combines TRBV5-1 with TRBJ2-7; tentative D call: TRBD1 (5 bases). This CDR3 region has 15 residues. CDR1 and CDR2 (germline): SGHRS, YFSETQ. Trimming pared 0 bases from V and 0 bases from J, leaving 10 bases between. CDR3 nucleotides: TGCGCCAGCAGCTTGGTTCCAGGGTTCTCCTACGAGCAGTACTTC. Its translation is CASSLVPGFSYEQYF.

This clonotype showed up just a few times. The chain combines TRBV3-1 with TRBJ2-7, with 7 positions matching TRBD2. V dropped 3 bases and J dropped 2; count of bases not matched to a gene: 7. CDR1 LGHDT and CDR2 YNNKEL come from the germline V gene (reference sequence). The CDR3 runs 15 residues. The CDR3 DNA reads TGTGCCAGCAGCCACCTAGCGGAGGGAACCTACGAGCAGTACTTC. Protein product: CASSHLAEGTYEQYF.

The genes are TRBV5-1 and TRBJ2-1; 10 nucleotides agree with TRBD1. This CDR3 spans 14 amino acids. V dropped 3 bases and J dropped 9; count of bases not matched to a gene: 6. CDR1 SGHRS and CDR2 YFSETQ come from the germline V gene. CDR3 in DNA: TGCGCCAGCAGCTCCGGGACAGGGGCAGGTGAGCAGTTCTTC. Translated, it gives CASSSGTGAGEQFF.

The gene calls are TRBV10-2 and TRBJ1-1; 10 bases align to TRBD1. Trimming took 7 bases from V and 9 from J; bases not matched to a gene: 17. The CDR3 covers 16 residues. Germline V CDR1 and CDR2: WSHSY, SAAADI. This CDR3 is CASTTGTGDSGGKAFF. The CDR3 DNA reads as TGCGCCAGCACGACCGGGACAGGGGATTCTGGAGGAAAAGCTTTCTTT.

This chain's CDR3 is CSAQTGGNTEAFF. The DNA for the CDR3 is TGCAGTGCCCAGACAGGCGGGAACACTGAAGCTTTCTTT. The chain recombines TRBV29-1 with TRBJ1-1; a possible D gene is TRBD1 (6 bases). Germline lookup yields CDR1 SQVTM and CDR2 ANQGSEA. The CDR3 has 13 residues. The variable domain in full, with the rest retrieved from reference TRBV29-1 and TRBJ1-1, is SAVISQKPSRDICQRGTSLTIQCQVDSQVTMMFWYRQQPGQSLTLIATANQGSEATYESGFVIDKFPISRPNLTFSTLTVSNMSPEDSSIYLCSAQTGGNTEAFFGQGTRLTVV.

The chain carries TRBV10-1 and TRBJ2-4; 10 positions agree with TRBD2. The CDR3 has 14 amino acids. CDR1 WNHNN and CDR2 SYGVQD come from the germline V gene (reference sequence). V lost 4 bases and J lost 13; bases outside the gene matches: 10. CDR3 in DNA: TGCGCCAGCAGTGGGGCACTAGCGGGAACTGAGCAGTACTTC. Protein sequence: CASSGALAGTEQYF.

V gene TRBV7-9 combines with J gene TRBJ2-3; 7 positions match TRBD2. The CDR3 runs 13 residues. With 5 bases clipped from V and 2 bases from J, the junction kept 1 base outside the gene matches. Germline V gives CDR1 SEHNR, CDR2 FQNEAQ (reference sequence). The CDR3 DNA is TGTGCCAGCAGCACTAGCGACACAGATACGCAGTATTTT. Protein product: CASSTSDTDTQYF.